These 11 T cell receptor beta chains share one sample of origin, sequenced in a study of identifying expanded T cells in peripheral blood. Libraries were prepared by immunoSEQ multiplex PCR; TCRdb keeps only in-frame clonotypes and omits some of them. The table includes some 120,000 clones, approximately 80% detected once. The sequenced sample was blood. These receptors were obtained from a person aged 18 to 75 in good health.

This chain joins TRBV5-4 and TRBJ1-1; D is unclear. V gave up 4 bases and J gave up 1 base, with 11 bases separating them. Germline-derived CDR1 and CDR2 are SGHNT and YYREEE (reference sequence). This CDR3 is 14 amino acids long. CDR3 in amino acids: CASSRGMGNTEAFF. The CDR3 coding sequence is TGTGCCAGCAGCCGGGGAATGGGGAACACTGAAGCTTTCTTT.

The V gene is TRBV7-9, the J gene TRBJ1-1; D unclear. Germline V gives CDR1 SEHNR, CDR2 FQNEAQ (reference sequence). CDR3 size: 17 residues. V gave up 2 bases and J gave up 0 bases, with 16 bases separating them. CDR3 loop: CASSLRLDWTVNTEAFF. The DNA of the CDR3 is TGTGCCAGCAGCTTACGACTGGACTGGACGGTGAACACTGAAGCTTTCTTT.

This chain links TRBV14 with TRBJ2-3, with a possible D match to TRBD1 (5 bases). The CDR3 has 13 residues. The germline V gene encodes CDR1 SGHDN and CDR2 FVKESK. Trimming took off 4 bases at V and 6 bases at J, with 11 bases between the two ends. The DNA of the CDR3 is TGTGCCAGCAGCCCCCAGGGTGGGGATACGCAGTATTTT. Its translation: CASSPQGGDTQYF.

The chain carries TRBV30 and TRBJ1-1; D possibly corresponds to TRBD1 (5 bases). V lost 3 bases, J lost 4 bases, and 21 bases lay in between. This CDR3 region has 16 residues. Germline-derived CDR1 and CDR2 are GTSNPN and SVGIG (reference sequence). This chain's CDR3 is CAWSREAGNGGTEAFF. In nucleotides, the CDR3 is TGTGCCTGGAGCAGAGAGGCAGGGAACGGTGGCACTGAAGCTTTCTTT.

This rearrangement joins TRBV5-6 to TRBJ1-4; D gene unclear. The CDR3 runs to 15 residues. The germline V and J ends were trimmed by 0 bases and 8 bases, with 14 bases remaining between them. Germline loops: CDR1 SGHDT, CDR2 YYEEEE. The CDR3 coding sequence is TGTGCCAGCAGCTTGGACGTCGGTTTGGGGGAAAAACTGTTTTTT. Its translation is CASSLDVGLGEKLFF.

The chain has TRBV29-1 and TRBJ1-2, with TRBD1 as a possible D gene (6 bases). Between the trimmed V and J ends, which lost 2 bases and 2 bases, there was a span of 12 bases. In germline, CDR1 is SQVTM, CDR2 ANQGSEA. The CDR3 extends over 14 amino acids. The CDR3 coding sequence is TGCAGCGTTGAACCTTGGACAGAAAACTATGGCTACACCTTC. Its translation is CSVEPWTENYGYTF.

V usage is TRBV13 and J usage is TRBJ1-1; maybe TRBD1 (6 bases). From germline, CDR1 is PRHDT and CDR2 FYEKMQ (reference sequence). The length of the CDR3 is 13 residues. The V end was cut by 11 bases, the J end by 0 bases, with 13 bases between. CDR3 loop: CAGKEGVNTEAFF. Written as DNA, the CDR3 is TGTGCCGGGAAAGAGGGGGTGAACACTGAAGCTTTCTTT.

The CDR3 protein is CASRGLFNEQYF. In DNA form, the CDR3 reads TGTGCCAGCAGGGGATTGTTTAACGAGCAGTACTTC. V gene TRBV2 combines with J gene TRBJ2-7; D uncertain. Trimming left V 6 bases short and J 5 bases short, with 11 bases between. The CDR3 totals 12 residues. Germline CDR1 is SNHLY and CDR2 is FYNNEI.

This chain links TRBV18 with TRBJ1-1; TRBD1 agrees at 11 bases. The CDR3 loop spans 17 amino acids. Looked up from germline, CDR1 is KGHSH and CDR2 is LQKENI. With 4 bases clipped from V and 5 bases from J, the junction kept 12 bases outside the gene matches. The chain's CDR3 is CASSHHPGQGGGTEAFF. CDR3 DNA sequence: TGTGCCAGCTCACACCATCCGGGACAGGGGGGAGGGACTGAAGCTTTCTTT.

The CDR3 DNA reads TGTGCCAGTACGGTTGTTGCAGGTATCCACACTGAGCAGTTCTTC. Translating gives CASTVVAGIHTEQFF. The rearrangement joins TRBV19 to TRBJ2-1; D gene unclear. The CDR3 length is 15 residues. Per the germline V gene, CDR1 is LNHDA and CDR2 is SQIVND (reference sequence). Trimming stripped 7 bases from V and 9 bases from J, with 22 bases between.

The chain uses TRBV2 and TRBJ2-7; D assignment may be TRBD1 or TRBD2 (5 bases each). The CDR3 extends over 14 amino acids. V lost 7 bases, J lost 3 bases, and 16 bases lay in between. Per germline, CDR1 SNHLY and CDR2 FYNNEI. CDR3 in amino acids: CASTTRGTYYEQYF. CDR3 in DNA: TGTGCCAGCACCACGAGGGGCACCTACTACGAGCAGTACTTC.